These 16 T cell receptor beta chains were all obtained from the same sample, sequenced in a study of CD8 T cells in ankylosing spondylitis. General study points: Made up of about eight highly homologous variants, a TCR beta motif appeared characteristic of ankylosing spondylitis blood.

TCRdb redid the calling of the 5' RACE reads with MiXCR, one entry per CDR3 protein. The data hold approximately 150,000 distinct CDR3 sequences, with 17% observed a single time. These receptors' targets are unknown. Sequenced material: blood, either unsorted or a sorted T cell fraction (not recorded which). These receptors were collected from a male donor with ankylosing spondylitis.

The V and J genes are TRBV4-3 and TRBJ2-7, with D perhaps TRBD1 or TRBD2 (5 bases each). CDR1 and CDR2 (germline): LGHNA, YSLEER. The CDR3 has 15 residues. Trimming cost V 0 bases and J 6 bases, with 15 bases left between them. CDR3 amino acids: CASSQEPGPGREQYF. Here the CDR3 DNA reads TGCGCCAGCAGCCAAGAGCCGGGACCAGGGCGCGAGCAGTACTTC.

The chain couples TRBV5-1 to TRBJ2-7; D gene uncertain. The CDR3 runs 12 residues. Trimming removed 3 bases from V and 0 bases from J, with 4 bases in between. Germline values: CDR1 SGHRS, CDR2 YFSETQ. CDR3 DNA: TGCGCCAGCAGCTCCTACTCCTACGAGCAGTACTTC. The encoded protein is CASSSYSYEQYF.

The rearrangement uses TRBV9 and TRBJ2-3, with D tentatively TRBD2 (5 bases). The germline V and J ends were trimmed by 6 bases and 6 bases, with 23 bases remaining between them. In germline, CDR1 is SGDLS, CDR2 YYNGEE. The CDR3 is 16 residues long. The CDR3 DNA reads as TGTGCCAGCACTCCCGGGCTAGCTGACACGTTGGATACGCAGTATTTT. Amino acid sequence: CASTPGLADTLDTQYF.

There are a few counts of this clonotype. This chain links TRBV7-9 with TRBJ1-1, with D maybe TRBD1 (5 bases). The CDR3 sequence is 16 residues long. Trimming took 7 bases from V and 0 from J, leaving 18 bases between them. CDR1 SEHNR and CDR2 FQNEAQ come from the germline V gene (reference sequence). The CDR3 DNA is TGTGCCAGCAACCGGGGGGGGAACCACATGAACACTGAAGCTTTCTTT. It encodes CASNRGGNHMNTEAFF. The full variable domain, its missing parts supplied by reference TRBV7-9 and TRBJ1-1, is DTGVSQNPRHKITKRGQNVTFRCDPISEHNRLYWYRQTLGQGPEFLTYFQNEAQLEKSRLLSDRFSAERPKGSFSTLEIQRTEQGDSAMYLCASNRGGNHMNTEAFFGQGTRLTVV.

This clonotype was counted between two and nine times. This chain links TRBV2 with TRBJ2-5; 11 bases line up with TRBD1. This CDR3 has 16 residues. Germline values: CDR1 SNHLY, CDR2 FYNNEI. The junction had 6 bases not matched to a gene; V was cut back by 1 base and J by 5 bases. In nucleotides, the CDR3 is TGTGCCAGCAGTGAAGGGACAGGGGGCGCCGGGGAGACCCAGTACTTC. Translated: CASSEGTGGAGETQYF.

This clonotype has more than one count but fewer than ten. V usage is TRBV29-1 and J usage is TRBJ2-7; D is undetermined. This CDR3 is 14 amino acids long. The V and J ends lost 0 bases and 3 bases respectively, with 12 bases between them. Germline V gene data show CDR1 as SQVTM and CDR2 as ANQGSEA. CDR3 amino acids: CSVEEKGSGYEQYF. CDR3 bases: TGCAGCGTTGAAGAGAAGGGATCGGGCTACGAGCAGTACTTC.

This clonotype was detected many times. This chain links TRBV28 with TRBJ2-7; TRBD2 is a possible D gene (6 bases). The ends were cut back, 3 bases at V and 3 bases at J, with 12 bases in the middle. The CDR3 is made up of 14 amino acids. Germline lookup yields CDR1 MDHEN and CDR2 SYDVKM. In DNA, the CDR3 is TGTGCCAGCAGTTTTCGCGGGATAGTCTACGAGCAGTACTTC. It yields the protein CASSFRGIVYEQYF.

V and J are TRBV2 and TRBJ2-7; D call uncertain. V was pared by 7 bases and J by 1 base, with 17 bases between. CDR1 is SNHLY and CDR2 is FYNNEI in the germline V gene. The CDR3 has 15 amino acids. This CDR3 is CASTPTRSLSYEQYF. The CDR3 bases are TGTGCCAGCACACCGACCCGATCGCTATCCTACGAGCAGTACTTC.

The V and J genes are TRBV28 and TRBJ1-1, with TRBD1 as a possible D gene (5 bases). CDR3 length: 11 amino acids. The V end was cut by 6 bases, the J end by 11 bases, with 13 bases between. The germline V gene encodes CDR1 MDHEN and CDR2 SYDVKM. CDR3 in DNA: TGTGCCAGCAGCTCTTGGGGGTGGGCTTTCTTT. Translating it yields CASSSWGWAFF.

The chain joins TRBV24-1 to TRBJ2-1, with no clear D. Per the germline V gene, CDR1 is KGHDR and CDR2 is SFDVKD. V gave up 4 bases and J gave up 10 bases, with 13 bases separating them. The CDR3 covers 13 residues. The CDR3 region has the DNA TGTGCCACCAGTGACGGACGGGCTATAGAGCAGTTCTTC. Translation: CATSDGRAIEQFF.

This clonotype has more than one count but fewer than ten. The chain couples TRBV25-1 to TRBJ2-1; 8 nucleotides agree with TRBD1. The CDR3 runs 14 residues. From germline, CDR1 is MGHDK and CDR2 SYGVNS. Trimming cost V 5 bases and J 8 bases; bases outside gene matches: 8. CDR3 nucleotide sequence: TGTGCCAGCAGTACAGGACAGGGTAGCGATGAGCAGTTCTTC. It is translated as CASSTGQGSDEQFF.

V usage is TRBV9 and J usage is TRBJ2-1; 7 bases agree with TRBD2. V was clipped by 4 bases and J by 8 bases; unmatched bases: 12. The CDR3 has 15 residues. The germline V gene has CDR1 SGDLS and CDR2 YYNGEE. The chain's CDR3 is CASSPETGTMDEQFF. The DNA of the CDR3 is TGTGCCAGCAGCCCTGAAACCGGGACTATGGATGAGCAGTTCTTC.

This clonotype was seen a handful of times. The genes are TRBV7-9 and TRBJ2-3; 7 positions match TRBD1. CDR3 size: 15 residues. V dropped 2 bases and J dropped 3; count of bases not matched to a gene: 5. CDR1 SEHNR and CDR2 FQNEAQ come from the germline V gene (reference sequence). Here the CDR3 DNA reads TGTGCCAGCAGCTTATCTAGGGGGCGAACAGATACGCAGTATTTT. Translation: CASSLSRGRTDTQYF.

The chain carries TRBV28 and TRBJ2-3; no clear D. Germline V gene lookup returns CDR1 MDHEN and CDR2 SYDVKM. The CDR3 is made up of 15 amino acids. The V end was cut by 6 bases, the J end by 2 bases, with 15 bases between. Here the CDR3 reads CASRITALPTDTQYF. CDR3 bases: TGTGCCAGCAGAATTACCGCCTTACCCACAGATACGCAGTATTTT.

The rearrangement joins TRBV7-8 to TRBJ2-2, with 10 bases matching TRBD2. Germline CDR1 and CDR2: SGHVS and FQNEAQ. This CDR3 is 16 amino acids long. V gave up 4 bases and J gave up 4 bases; unmatched junction bases: 6. The CDR3 nucleotides are TGTGCCAGCAGCTCCCCCCTAGCGGGAGTCACCGGGGAGCTGTTTTTT. Translating it yields CASSSPLAGVTGELFF.

This chain joins TRBV24-1 and TRBJ2-7; D gene uncertain. Trimming removed 11 bases from V and 5 bases from J, with 12 bases in between. The CDR3 runs 11 residues. Looked up from germline, CDR1 is KGHDR and CDR2 is SFDVKD. The CDR3: CARPEYHEQYF. DNA of the CDR3: TGTGCCAGGCCGGAATACCACGAGCAGTACTTC.